This TCR beta chain came from a study of cytomegalovirus exposure and HLA in healthy donors. Overall study results and limits: A later analysis, which compared TCR beta chains of equal frequency, found the HLA-associated ones more clonally expanded.

V shed 5 bases, J shed 5 bases, and the junction held 8 bases outside the gene matches. CDR3 size: 15 residues. CDR1 and CDR2 (germline): LNHNV, YYDKDF (reference sequence). Primers included in the PCR were 60 Vbeta and 13 Jbeta primers. Method: immunoSEQ multiplex PCR; TCRdb's copy keeps in-frame clones and lacks some. The top ten clones hold approximately 3.1% of a sample with about 160,000 clones, around 79% of them seen once. This clone was seen only once. Its antigen is undetermined. Sequenced input: PBMCs. The chain combines TRBV15 with TRBJ1-2; 10 bases agree with TRBD1. The origin of this receptor is a woman aged 40 to 50 in good health and CMV-seronegative. As DNA, the CDR3 is TGTGCCACCAGCGGGAGGGACAGGGGCTTTTATGGCTACACCTTC. Protein sequence: CATSGRDRGFYGYTF.